This TCR beta chain was recovered during a study of OX40 agonist ivuxolimab in advanced cancers. This table comes from immunoSEQ multiplex PCR, and its TCRdb copy is limited to in-frame clones, with some not included. The repertoire holds 50,000 to 70,000 clones, with roughly 88% as singletons. The material sequenced was CD4+ or CD8+ T cells sorted from blood, taken in a trial of the OX40 agonist ivuxolimab. The source is an adult with an advanced solid tumor such as melanoma, head and neck, liver or kidney cancer.

The CDR3 region has the DNA TGTGCCAGCAGCTTTGGGGGTACAGATACGCAGTATTTT. Protein: CASSFGGTDTQYF. The rearrangement links TRBV7-2 to TRBJ2-3; D is possibly TRBD1 or TRBD2 (5 bases each). The germline V and J ends were trimmed by 3 bases and 3 bases, with 7 bases remaining between them. Per the germline V gene, CDR1 is SGHTA and CDR2 is FQGNSA. The CDR3 spans 13 residues.